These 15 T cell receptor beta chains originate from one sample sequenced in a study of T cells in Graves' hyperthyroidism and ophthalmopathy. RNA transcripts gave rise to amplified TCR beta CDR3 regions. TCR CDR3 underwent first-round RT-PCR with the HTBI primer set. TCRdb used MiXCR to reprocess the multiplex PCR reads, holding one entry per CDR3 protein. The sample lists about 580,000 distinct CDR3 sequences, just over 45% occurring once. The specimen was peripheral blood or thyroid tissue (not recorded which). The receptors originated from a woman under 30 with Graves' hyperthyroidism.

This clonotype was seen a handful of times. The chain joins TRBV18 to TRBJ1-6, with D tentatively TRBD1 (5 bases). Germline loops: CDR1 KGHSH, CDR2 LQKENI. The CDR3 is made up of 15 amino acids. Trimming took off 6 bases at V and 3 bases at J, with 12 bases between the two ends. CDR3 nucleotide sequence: TGTGCCAGCTCGTCTGGGACCCTCTATAATTCACCCCTCCACTTT. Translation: CASSSGTLYNSPLHF.

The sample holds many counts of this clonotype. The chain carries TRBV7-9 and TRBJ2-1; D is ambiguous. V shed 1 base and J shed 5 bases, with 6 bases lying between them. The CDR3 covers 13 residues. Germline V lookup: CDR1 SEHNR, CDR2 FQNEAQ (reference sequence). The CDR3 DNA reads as TGTGCCAGCAGCTTAGGGCCGAACAATGAGCAGTTCTTC. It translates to CASSLGPNNEQFF.

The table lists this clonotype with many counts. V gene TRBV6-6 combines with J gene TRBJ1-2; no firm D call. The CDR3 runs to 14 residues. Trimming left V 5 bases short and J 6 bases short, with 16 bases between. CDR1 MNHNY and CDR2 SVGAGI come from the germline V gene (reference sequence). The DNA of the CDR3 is TGTGCCAGCAGTCACCTGGAGGGATCCAATGGCTACACCTTC. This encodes CASSHLEGSNGYTF.

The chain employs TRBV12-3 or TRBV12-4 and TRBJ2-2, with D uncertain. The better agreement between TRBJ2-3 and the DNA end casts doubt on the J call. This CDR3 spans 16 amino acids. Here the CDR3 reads CASSFPGGSSTDTQYF. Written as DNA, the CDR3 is TGTGCCAGCAGTTTCCCTGGCGGATCTAGCACAGATACGCAGTATTTT.

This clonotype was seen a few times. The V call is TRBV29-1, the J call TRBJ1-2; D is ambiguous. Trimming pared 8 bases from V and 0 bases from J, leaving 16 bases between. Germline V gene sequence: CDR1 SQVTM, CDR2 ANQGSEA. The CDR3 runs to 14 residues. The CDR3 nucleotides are TGCAGCCAAGTGGTGGACGACCCTAACTATGGCTACACCTTC. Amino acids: CSQVVDDPNYGYTF.

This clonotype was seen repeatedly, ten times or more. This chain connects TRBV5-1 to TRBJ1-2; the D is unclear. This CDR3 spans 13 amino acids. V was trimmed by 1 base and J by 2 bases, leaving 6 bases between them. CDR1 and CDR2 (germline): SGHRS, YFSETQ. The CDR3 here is CASSLWENYGYTF. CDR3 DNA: TGCGCCAGCAGCTTGTGGGAAAACTATGGCTACACCTTC.

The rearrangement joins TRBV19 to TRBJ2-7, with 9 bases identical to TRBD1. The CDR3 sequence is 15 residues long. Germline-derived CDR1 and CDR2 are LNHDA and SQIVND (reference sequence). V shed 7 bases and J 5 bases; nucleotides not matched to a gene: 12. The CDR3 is CASTLTWTGANEQYF. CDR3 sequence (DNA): TGTGCCAGTACCCTCACCTGGACAGGGGCTAACGAGCAGTACTTC.

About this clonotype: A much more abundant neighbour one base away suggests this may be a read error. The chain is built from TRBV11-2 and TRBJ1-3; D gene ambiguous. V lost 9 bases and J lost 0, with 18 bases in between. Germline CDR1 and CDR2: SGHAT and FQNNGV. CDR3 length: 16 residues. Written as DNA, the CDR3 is TGTGCCAGTAGTCCAACCGAGGACCTCTCTGGAAACACCATATATTTT. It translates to CASSPTEDLSGNTIYF.

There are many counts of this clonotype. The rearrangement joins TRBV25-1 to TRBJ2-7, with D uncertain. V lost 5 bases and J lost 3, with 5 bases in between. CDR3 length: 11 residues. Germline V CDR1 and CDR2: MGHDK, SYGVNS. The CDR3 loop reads CASSHHYEQYF. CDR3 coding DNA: TGTGCCAGCAGTCATCACTACGAGCAGTACTTC.

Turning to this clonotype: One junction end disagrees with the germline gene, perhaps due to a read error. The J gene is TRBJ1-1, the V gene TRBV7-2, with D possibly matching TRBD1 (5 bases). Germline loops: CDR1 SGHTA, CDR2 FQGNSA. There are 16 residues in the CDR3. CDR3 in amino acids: CASSLDRIGGNTKAFF. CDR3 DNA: TGTGCCAGCAGCTTAGATAGAATTGGGGGGAACACTAAAGCTTTCTTT.

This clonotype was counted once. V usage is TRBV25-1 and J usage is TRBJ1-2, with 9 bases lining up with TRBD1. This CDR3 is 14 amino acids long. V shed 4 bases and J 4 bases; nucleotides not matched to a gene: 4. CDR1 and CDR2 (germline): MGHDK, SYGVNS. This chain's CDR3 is CASSARQGGYGYTF. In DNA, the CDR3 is TGTGCCAGCAGTGCTAGACAGGGGGGCTATGGCTACACCTTC.

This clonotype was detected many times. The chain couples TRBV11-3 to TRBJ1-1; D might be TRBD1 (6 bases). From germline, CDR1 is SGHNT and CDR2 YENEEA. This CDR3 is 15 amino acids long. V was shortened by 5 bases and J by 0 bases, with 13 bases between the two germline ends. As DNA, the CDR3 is TGTGCCAGCAGCACCAGGACAGTCATGAACACTGAAGCTTTCTTT. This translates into CASSTRTVMNTEAFF.

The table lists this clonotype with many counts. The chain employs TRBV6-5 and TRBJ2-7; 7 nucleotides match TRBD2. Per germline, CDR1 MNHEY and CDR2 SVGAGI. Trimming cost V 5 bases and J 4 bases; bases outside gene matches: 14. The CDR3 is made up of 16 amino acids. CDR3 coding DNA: TGTGCCAGCAGTGACCTGGGTTGGCGGGGGAGGTACGAGCAGTACTTC. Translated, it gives CASSDLGWRGRYEQYF.

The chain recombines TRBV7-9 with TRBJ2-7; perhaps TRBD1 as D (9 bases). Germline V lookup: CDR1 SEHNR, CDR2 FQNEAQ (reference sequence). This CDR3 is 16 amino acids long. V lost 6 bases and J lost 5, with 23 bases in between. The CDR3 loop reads CASSSVAGQGVNEQYF. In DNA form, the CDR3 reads TGTGCCAGCAGTTCCGTAGCGGGACAGGGCGTCAACGAGCAGTACTTC.

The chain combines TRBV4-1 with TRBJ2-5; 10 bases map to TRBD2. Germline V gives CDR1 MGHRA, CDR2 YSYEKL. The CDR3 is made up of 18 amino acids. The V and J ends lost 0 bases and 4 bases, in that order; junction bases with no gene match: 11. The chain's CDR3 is CASSQDSGSSGSGETQYF. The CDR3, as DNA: TGCGCCAGCAGCCAAGATTCGGGGTCTAGCGGGAGCGGAGAGACCCAGTACTTC.